Listed below are T cell receptor beta chains from one sample, sequenced in a study of blood T cell repertoires in COVID-19. The protocol was immunoSEQ multiplex PCR, while the TCRdb copy is restricted to in-frame clones and leaves out a portion. The sample lists approximately 430,000 clones, approximately 90% occurring once. Sequencing used peripheral blood. Receptors were obtained from a woman between 25 and 40 years old with active or convalescent COVID-19. Each CDR3 is given with its conserved first and last residue. Fields, in order: J gene, D gene, V gene, CDR3 length, clone size, CDR3 DNA, CDR3 protein. A D gene is named only where the DNA matches it firmly. Size is stated for part of the rows, as once, few or many counts, or as a class when the clone is expanded.

TRBJ2-2	TRBD2	TRBV11-3	16	-	TGTGCCAGCAGCTCGCTAGCGGGAGGGAACACCGGGGAGCTGTTTTTT	CASSSLAGGNTGELFF
TRBJ1-3	-	TRBV3-1/TRBV3-2	16	-	TGTGCCAGCAGCCAAGAAGGAGCCTTCTCTGGAAACACCATATATTTT	CASSQEGAFSGNTIYF
TRBJ2-5	TRBD2	TRBV10-3	16	once	TGTGCCATCAGTGAGTTCTCTAGCGGGTACCAAGAGACCCAGTACTTC	CAISEFSSGYQETQYF
TRBJ1-1	TRBD1	TRBV2	13	-	TGTGCCAGCAAGGGACAGCTGAACACTGAAGCTTTCTTT	CASKGQLNTEAFF
TRBJ2-3	-	TRBV5-6	14	-	TGTGCCAGCAGCTTGCCTACTAGCACAGATACGCAGTATTTT	CASSLPTSTDTQYF
TRBJ2-3	TRBD2	TRBV10-3	15	-	TGTGCCATCACTCTCGGCGGGGGAAGCACAGATACGCAGTATTTT	CAITLGGGSTDTQYF
TRBJ1-6	-	TRBV6-1	15	-	TGTGCCAGCAGTGAACGTGCAGCCGGGGGTTCACCCCTCCACTTT	CASSERAAGGSPLHF
TRBJ1-2	-	TRBV19	14	-	TGTGCCAGTAGTATAGATCATGGACAGTATGGCTACACCTTC	CASSIDHGQYGYTF
TRBJ1-1	-	TRBV25-1	14	-	TGTGCCAGCAGTGGGACAATTTTGAACACTGAAGCTTTCTTT	CASSGTILNTEAFF
TRBJ2-5	TRBD2	TRBV27	16	-	TGTGCCAGCAGTTCCCTAGCGGGAGGCTTCCAAGAGACCCAGTACTTC	CASSSLAGGFQETQYF
TRBJ2-7	TRBD2	TRBV27	15	-	TGTGCCAGCAGTTCGAGACTAGCGGCCGCCTACGAGCAGTACTTC	CASSSRLAAAYEQYF
TRBJ1-1	TRBD1	TRBV30	15	few	TGTGCCTGGACACCGTCCGGGACAGGAAACACTGAAGCTTTCTTT	CAWTPSGTGNTEAFF
TRBJ1-5	-	TRBV7-2	15	-	TGTGCCAGCAGCCAACGGACAGTTAGCAATCAGCCCCAGCATTTT	CASSQRTVSNQPQHF
TRBJ2-7	TRBD1	TRBV6-5	13	-	TGTGCCAGCAGAAACCGGGACAGGGAAAGCGGGTACTTC	CASRNRDRESGYF
TRBJ2-7	-	TRBV29-1	11	-	TGCAGCGTTGTAGCAATATACGAGCAGTACTTC	CSVVAIYEQYF
TRBJ1-6	TRBD1	TRBV3-1/TRBV3-2	19	-	TGTGCCAGCAGCCGAAAGAGCGGGTACCACGGGACAGGGGATTCACCCCTCCACTTT	CASSRKSGYHGTGDSPLHF
TRBJ1-2	TRBD1	TRBV29-1	14	-	TGCAGCGTAACACTACCGGGACAGGGTGATGGCTACACCTTC	CSVTLPGQGDGYTF
TRBJ2-3	-	TRBV5-4	15	-	TGTGCCAGCAGCTTGGATCTAGCCTCCACAGATACGCAGTATTTT	CASSLDLASTDTQYF
TRBJ1-1	-	TRBV9	15	-	TGTGCCAGCAGCGTAGGTAGCCTAGCGAACACTGAAGCTTTCTTT	CASSVGSLANTEAFF
TRBJ2-7	-	TRBV6-5	15	-	TGTGCCAGCAGTTACTACGCCGGGGAAACCTACGAGCAGTACTTC	CASSYYAGETYEQYF
TRBJ1-4	-	TRBV15	16	-	TGTGCCACCAGCAGAAGAGGGGGACCCTCTAATGAAAAACTGTTTTTT	CATSRRGGPSNEKLFF
TRBJ1-1	TRBD1	TRBV18	13	few	TGTGCCAGCTCACCTGACAGGGCGGCTGAAGCTTTCTTT	CASSPDRAAEAFF
TRBJ2-1	TRBD2	TRBV6-1	17	-	TGTGCCAGCAGTGAATTGGTTAGCGGGGGAGTCTACAATGAGCAGTTCTTC	CASSELVSGGVYNEQFF
TRBJ1-2	-	TRBV19	16	-	TGTGCCAGTAGTATTCACTCTAATCGGGGGATCTATGGCTACACCTTC	CASSIHSNRGIYGYTF
TRBJ2-5	-	TRBV28	14	once	TGTGCCAGCACCGGAGCCGGGTTCGGAGAGACCCAGTACTTC	CASTGAGFGETQYF
TRBJ1-5	TRBD1	TRBV27	15	-	TGTGCCAGCAGGCTACAGGGGTATAGCAATCAGCCCCAGCATTTT	CASRLQGYSNQPQHF
TRBJ2-7	-	TRBV5-6	15	few	TGTGCCAGCAGCCCGCGAGGACAAGCTGCCTACGAGCAGTACTTC	CASSPRGQAAYEQYF
TRBJ1-1	-	TRBV6-6	17	-	TGTGCCAGCAGCCGAGAGGAGGGCAGTTCAATGAACACTGAAGCTTTCTTT	CASSREEGSSMNTEAFF
TRBJ1-2	-	TRBV18	13	-	TGTGCCAGCTCACCGGGCCAGAACTATGGCTACACCTTC	CASSPGQNYGYTF
TRBJ1-4	-	TRBV11-2	15	-	TGTGCCAGCAGCTCGGGACAATCAACTAATGAAAAACTGTTTTTT	CASSSGQSTNEKLFF
TRBJ2-3	-	TRBV6-5	14	-	TGTGCCAGCAGTTCCGGGATTGTGGCAGATACGCAGTATTTT	CASSSGIVADTQYF
TRBJ2-7	-	TRBV14	15	-	TGTGCCAGCAGCCCCCTGGTCCCCCTGAGCTACGAGCAGTACTTC	CASSPLVPLSYEQYF
TRBJ1-2	-	TRBV19	15	-	TGTGCCAGCAAAGCCTATACAGGCATAAACTATGGCTACACCTTC	CASKAYTGINYGYTF
TRBJ1-5	-	TRBV27	14	-	TGTGCCTCCAGACGCAGGGAATATGCTCAGCCCCAGCATTTT	CASRRREYAQPQHF
TRBJ1-6	TRBD1	TRBV2	15	once	TGTGCCAGCAGTGAGTTGAGACAGGGCGGTTCACCCCTCCACTTT	CASSELRQGGSPLHF
TRBJ2-3	-	TRBV30	15	-	TGTGCCTGGAGTCCAGGCGCGGGCCTCACAGATACGCAGTATTTT	CAWSPGAGLTDTQYF
TRBJ2-7	-	TRBV11-3	13	-	TGTGCCAGCAGCTTACGGAGCGGGTACGAGCAGTACTTC	CASSLRSGYEQYF
TRBJ2-1	-	TRBV6-5	15	once	TGTGCCAGCAGTTTAGCGGTGAGCTCCTACAATGAGCAGTTCTTC	CASSLAVSSYNEQFF
TRBJ2-7	-	TRBV11-2	14	once	TGTGCCAGCAGCCAGGGTCCCAGCTCCTACGAGCAGTACTTC	CASSQGPSSYEQYF
TRBJ2-4	TRBD2	TRBV7-2	17	-	TGTGCCAGCAGCTTAGAGGCTCGGGGGGGTCTGGGAAACATTCAGTACTTC	CASSLEARGGLGNIQYF
TRBJ2-3	TRBD2	TRBV5-6	16	-	TGTGCCAGCAGCTTTTATCGGACTAGCGGGAGGCATACGCAGTATTTT	CASSFYRTSGRHTQYF
TRBJ1-2	-	TRBV20-1	11	-	TGCAGTGTGGCGGGGTTGAGTGGCTACACCTTC	CSVAGLSGYTF
TRBJ2-2	TRBD2	TRBV4-1	17	-	TGCGCCAGCAGCCAGGGGCTAGCGGGGAGTTGGTCCGGGGAGCTGTTTTTT	CASSQGLAGSWSGELFF
TRBJ2-1	TRBD2	TRBV11-3	16	-	TGTGCCAGCAGCTTAGTAGCGGGGGCCCCGCAGGATGAGCAGTTCTTC	CASSLVAGAPQDEQFF
TRBJ1-1	-	TRBV6-5	14	-	TGTGCCAGCACTCTAACGGCTGGGGCTCGAGAAGCTTTCTTT	CASTLTAGAREAFF
TRBJ1-2	-	TRBV6-5	13	-	TGTGCCAGCAGTTACGGACAGCGAGGGGGCTACACCTTC	CASSYGQRGGYTF
TRBJ1-5	-	TRBV12-3/TRBV12-4	13	-	TGTGCCAGCAGGCAAACAGGGAATCAGCCCCAGCATTTT	CASRQTGNQPQHF
TRBJ2-1	TRBD2	TRBV6-5	16	once	TGTGCCAGCAGTTGGCCCGTAGCGGGAGGGATGAATGAGCAGTTCTTC	CASSWPVAGGMNEQFF
TRBJ1-1	TRBD1	TRBV27	21	few	TGTGCCAGCAGTTTATCTTCACTTGTGACAGGGGGCTCTCAGGAAGGGACTGAAGCTTTCTTT	CASSLSSLVTGGSQEGTEAFF
TRBJ1-5	-	TRBV18	15	-	TGTGCCAGCTCACCAATGGGGGCGAGCAATCAGCCCCAGCATTTT	CASSPMGASNQPQHF
TRBJ2-7	TRBD2	TRBV3-1/TRBV3-2	13	-	TGTGCCAGCAGCCAAGTCATGGGAGGGAAGGAGTACTTC	CASSQVMGGKEYF
TRBJ2-1	TRBD2	TRBV5-1	15	-	TGCGCCAGCAGCTCTAGCGGGGGGGCATACAATGAGCAGTTCTTC	CASSSSGGAYNEQFF
TRBJ1-2	-	TRBV5-8	13	once	TGTGCCAGCAGCGTCGCGGGAAAGGGGGGCTACACCTTC	CASSVAGKGGYTF